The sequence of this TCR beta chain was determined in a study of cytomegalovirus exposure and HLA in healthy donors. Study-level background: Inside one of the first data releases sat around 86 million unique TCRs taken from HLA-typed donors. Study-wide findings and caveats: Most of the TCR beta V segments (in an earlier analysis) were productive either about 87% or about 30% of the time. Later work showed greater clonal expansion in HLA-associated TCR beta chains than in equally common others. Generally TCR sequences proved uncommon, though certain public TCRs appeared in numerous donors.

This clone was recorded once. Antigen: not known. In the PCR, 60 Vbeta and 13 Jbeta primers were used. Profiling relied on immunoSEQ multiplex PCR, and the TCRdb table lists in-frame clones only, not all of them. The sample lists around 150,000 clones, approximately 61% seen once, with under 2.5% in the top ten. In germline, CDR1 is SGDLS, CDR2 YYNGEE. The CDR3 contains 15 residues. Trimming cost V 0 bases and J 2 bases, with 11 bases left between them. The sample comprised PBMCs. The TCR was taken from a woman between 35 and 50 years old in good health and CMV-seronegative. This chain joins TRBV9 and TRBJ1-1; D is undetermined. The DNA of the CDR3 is TGTGCCAGCAGCGTAGTAACAGCAAAAAACACTGAAGCTTTCTTT. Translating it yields CASSVVTAKNTEAFF.